These 6 T cell receptor beta chains originate from one sample sequenced in a study of technical replicates of blood from several donors. Some clones are missing from TCRdb's copy, which holds only in-frame ones; the method was immunoSEQ multiplex PCR. Here the sample spans around 69,000 clones, almost 98% being singletons. The sequenced material came from T cells isolated from PBMCs. Receptors originate from a human donor in good health.

This CDR3 is CASSDRGRGSTDTQYF. CDR3 sequence (DNA): TGTGCCAGCAGCGACAGGGGTAGGGGAAGCACAGATACGCAGTATTTT. The chain combines TRBV7-3 with TRBJ2-3; 8 nucleotides match TRBD1. CDR3 length: 16 residues. Germline V gene lookup returns CDR1 SGHTA and CDR2 FQGTGA. With 5 bases clipped from V and 0 bases from J, the junction kept 7 bases outside the gene matches.

The chain carries TRBV9 and TRBJ2-2, with 8 nucleotides matching TRBD2. V was clipped by 0 bases and J by 6 bases; unmatched bases: 4. The CDR3 length is 15 residues. In germline, CDR1 is SGDLS, CDR2 YYNGEE. CDR3 sequence (DNA): TGTGCCAGCAGCGTAGGCGCGGGAGGTGCCGGGGAGCTGTTTTTT. It specifies CASSVGAGGAGELFF.

The chain recombines TRBV18 with TRBJ2-7, with TRBD2 identical over 7 bases. This CDR3 is built from 15 residues. V gave up 5 bases and J gave up 2 bases; unmatched junction bases: 9. In germline, CDR1 is KGHSH, CDR2 LQKENI. The CDR3 DNA reads TGTGCCAGCTCAGCGCCTAGCGGAGAAACCTACGAGCAGTACTTC. It codes for CASSAPSGETYEQYF.

The chain is built from TRBV27 and TRBJ1-5; D is perhaps TRBD1 (5 bases). Germline CDR1 reads MNHEY; CDR2 reads SMNVEV (reference sequence). CDR3 size: 19 residues. V was cut by 2 bases and J by 1 base, with 21 bases left in between. The DNA of the CDR3 is TGTGCCAGCAGTTTACCCTCTACCAGTTCGGGGGGGAGCAATCAGCCCCAGCATTTT. Translating it yields CASSLPSTSSGGSNQPQHF.

The genes are TRBV7-6 and TRBJ2-5, with D possibly matching TRBD2 (6 bases). Germline CDR1 and CDR2: SGHVS and FNYEAQ. The CDR3 extends over 14 amino acids. Trimming stripped 10 bases from V and 0 bases from J, with 15 bases between. Here the CDR3 DNA reads TGTGCCACCGCTTGGGGGGTTTACCAAGAGACCCAGTACTTC. It codes for CATAWGVYQETQYF. The full variable domain, its missing parts supplied by reference TRBV7-6 and TRBJ2-5, is GAGVSQSPRYKVTKRGQDVALRCDPISGHVSLYWYRQALGQGPEFLTYFNYEAQQDKSGLPNDRFSAERPEGSISTLTIQRTEQRDSAMYRCATAWGVYQETQYFGPGTRLLVL.

This clone was observed a single time. The chain has TRBV19 and TRBJ2-7; 7 positions agree with TRBD1. CDR1 and CDR2 (germline): LNHDA, SQIVND (reference sequence). The CDR3 spans 14 residues. The V gene end was trimmed by 5 bases and the J gene end by 0 bases; junction bases not matched to a gene: 4. CDR3 sequence (DNA): TGTGCCAGTAGTTCCCGGGACAGCTCCTACGAGCAGTACTTC. This translates into CASSSRDSSYEQYF.